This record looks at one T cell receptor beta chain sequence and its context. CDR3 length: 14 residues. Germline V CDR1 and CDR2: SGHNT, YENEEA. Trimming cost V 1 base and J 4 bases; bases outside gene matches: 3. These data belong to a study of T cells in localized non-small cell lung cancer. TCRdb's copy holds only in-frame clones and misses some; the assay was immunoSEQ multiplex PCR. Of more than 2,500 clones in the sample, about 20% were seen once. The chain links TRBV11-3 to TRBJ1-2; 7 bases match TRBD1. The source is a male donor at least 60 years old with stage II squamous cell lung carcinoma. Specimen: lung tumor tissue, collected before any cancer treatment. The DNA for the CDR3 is TGTGCCAGCAGCTTAGGCTGGACAGGCTATGGCTACACCTTC. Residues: CASSLGWTGYGYTF.